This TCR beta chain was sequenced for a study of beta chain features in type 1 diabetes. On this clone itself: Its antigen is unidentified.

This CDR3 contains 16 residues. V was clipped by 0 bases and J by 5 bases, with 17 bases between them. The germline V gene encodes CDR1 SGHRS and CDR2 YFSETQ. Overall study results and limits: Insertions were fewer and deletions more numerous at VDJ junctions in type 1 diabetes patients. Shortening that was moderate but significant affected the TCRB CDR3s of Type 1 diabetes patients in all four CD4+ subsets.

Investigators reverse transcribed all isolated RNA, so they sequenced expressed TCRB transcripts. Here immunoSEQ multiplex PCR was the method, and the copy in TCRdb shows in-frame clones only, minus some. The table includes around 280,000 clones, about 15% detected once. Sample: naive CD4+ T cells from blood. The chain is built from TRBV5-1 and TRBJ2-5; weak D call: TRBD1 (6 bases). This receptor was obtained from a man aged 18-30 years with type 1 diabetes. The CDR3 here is CASSLGGGSSGETQYF. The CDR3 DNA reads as TGCGCCAGCAGCTTGGGTGGGGGCTCATCGGGGGAGACCCAGTACTTC.